The next 18 T cell receptor beta chains were all read from a single sample in a study of graft-versus-host responses after intestinal transplantation (dated by TCRdb to about 2021). In light of the paper, this sample's time point label describes: cells obtained before transplantation from donor or recipient. These receptors' antigens are unknown. Receptor amplification or capture employed the immunoSEQ multiplex PCR assay. This is the immuneACCESS table as TCRdb keeps it, with only in-frame sequences that have V and J called. A part of the clones is gone; compared with another copy, unresolved V genes explain less than half, and the rest is unexplained. Present in this sample are 41,000 or so clones, around 96% of which were seen just once. The ten biggest clones cover 0.5% to 0.6% of the sample. Specimen: unstimulated CD8+ T cells sorted from spleen or lymph node cells, collected before transplant. These receptor sequences come from a human donor who was the organ donor for an intestinal transplant.

The chain combines TRBV29-1 with TRBJ1-2; 7 bases match TRBD1. The length of the CDR3 is 13 residues. After removal of 7 bases from V and 2 bases from J, the junction contained 7 bases not matched to a gene. Germline lookup yields CDR1 SQVTM and CDR2 ANQGSEA. The CDR3 DNA is TGCAGCGCCCTCACGGGACAGAACTATGGCTACACCTTC. Amino acids: CSALTGQNYGYTF.

This clone has a single count. The CDR3 loop is CASSLVGRLAGGNEQFF. CDR3 in DNA: TGTGCCAGCAGCTTAGTGGGTCGTCTAGCGGGGGGCAATGAGCAGTTCTTC. The chain recombines TRBV11-2 with TRBJ2-1, with 11 bases identical to TRBD2. CDR1 and CDR2 (germline): SGHAT, FQNNGV. The CDR3 consists of 17 residues. V dropped 1 base and J dropped 6; count of bases not matched to a gene: 8.

The chain couples TRBV4-3 to TRBJ1-4, with D hard to call. Deletions cut 7 bases from V and 5 bases from J, with 11 bases between. CDR3 size: 13 residues. Germline loops: CDR1 LGHNA, CDR2 YSLEER. CDR3 loop: CASIRMVNEKLFF. The CDR3 DNA reads as TGCGCCAGCATCCGGATGGTGAATGAAAAACTGTTTTTT.

The rearrangement links TRBV11-2 to TRBJ1-4; the D gene is possibly TRBD1 (5 bases). Germline V gene lookup returns CDR1 SGHAT and CDR2 FQNNGV. CDR3 length: 13 residues. Trimming took 3 bases from V and 8 from J, leaving 10 bases between them. The CDR3 region is CASSFQGWEKLFF. CDR3 nucleotides: TGTGCCAGCAGCTTTCAGGGATGGGAAAAACTGTTTTTT.

V gene TRBV1 combines with J gene TRBJ2-3. TRBV1 is a recognized pseudogene. The CDR3 totals 12 residues. Here the CDR3 reads CTSSQGPYAQYF. CDR3 sequence (DNA): TGCACCAGCAGCCAAGGACCGTATGCGCAGTATTTT.

In its sample, this clone was seen once. J is TRBJ1-2 and V is TRBV25-1, with 7 bases lining up with TRBD1. Germline V gene sequence: CDR1 MGHDK, CDR2 SYGVNS. The CDR3 spans 18 residues. Trimming cost V 2 bases and J 0 bases; bases outside gene matches: 12. The CDR3 loop is CASSEQQTGTDTNYGYTF. CDR3 in DNA: TGTGCCAGCAGTGAACAGCAGACAGGGACGGACACTAACTATGGCTACACCTTC.

The chain employs TRBV7-2 and TRBJ2-7, with a possible D match to TRBD1 (6 bases). V was pared by 6 bases and J by 5 bases, with 20 bases between. Germline CDR1 SGHTA, CDR2 FQGNSA. The CDR3 is 15 amino acids. CDR3 protein: CASRDTEWGRNEQYF. DNA for the CDR3: TGTGCCAGCAGGGACACGGAATGGGGGCGTAACGAGCAGTACTTC. The variable domain in full, with the rest retrieved from reference TRBV7-2 and TRBJ2-7, is GAGVSQSPSNKVTEKGKDVELRCDPISGHTALYWYRQSLGQGLEFLIYFQGNSAPDKSGLPSDRFSAERTGGSVSTLTIQRTQQEDSAVYLCASRDTEWGRNEQYFGPGTRLTVT.

This sequence joins TRBV7-9 and TRBJ2-2; 9 positions match TRBD1. With 4 bases clipped from V and 5 bases from J, the junction kept 8 bases outside the gene matches. Germline-derived CDR1 and CDR2 are SEHNR and FQNEAQ (reference sequence). The CDR3 runs 16 residues. CDR3 region: CASSSTLGQGTGELFF. In DNA, the CDR3 is TGTGCCAGCAGCTCAACCCTCGGACAGGGGACCGGGGAGCTGTTTTTT.

This chain connects TRBV6-6 to TRBJ2-3; D is undetermined. Germline V lookup: CDR1 MNHNY, CDR2 SVGAGI (reference sequence). The CDR3 is made up of 12 amino acids. The ends were cut back, 5 bases at V and 0 bases at J, with 3 bases in the middle. The CDR3 region has the DNA TGTGCCAGCAGTGACAGCACAGATACGCAGTATTTT. Residues: CASSDSTDTQYF.

This clone was seen just once. The genes are TRBV4-1 and TRBJ2-3; 9 bases match TRBD2. There are 18 residues in the CDR3. Trimming at V came to 2 bases and at J to 2 bases, leaving 11 bases not matched to a gene. The germline CDR1 and CDR2 sequences are MGHRA and YSYEKL. The CDR3 DNA sequence: TGCGCCAGCAGCCAAATTTTCACGGCGGGAGGGCCCACAGATACGCAGTATTTT. This translates into CASSQIFTAGGPTDTQYF.

This chain uses TRBV4-3 with TRBJ2-3; TRBD1 is a possible D gene (5 bases). Trimming took 0 bases from V and 0 from J, leaving 13 bases between them. The germline V gene has CDR1 LGHNA and CDR2 YSLEER. The CDR3 length is 17 residues. CDR3 protein: CASSQDRQGGSTDTQYF. CDR3 nucleotides: TGCGCCAGCAGCCAAGATCGGCAGGGTGGGAGCACAGATACGCAGTATTTT.

This chain connects TRBV6-5 to TRBJ1-1, with D possibly being TRBD1 (5 bases). This CDR3 region has 13 residues. Trimming left V 3 bases short and J 5 bases short, with 10 bases between. From germline, CDR1 is MNHEY and CDR2 SVGAGI. The CDR3 is CASSYGGGTEAFF. CDR3 in DNA: TGTGCCAGCAGTTATGGGGGGGGGACTGAAGCTTTCTTT.

V usage is TRBV16 and J usage is TRBJ2-7; no clear D. The CDR3 length is 13 residues. Trimming cost V 7 bases and J 1 base, with 11 bases left between them. Germline values: CDR1 KGHSY, CDR2 FQNENV. Here the CDR3 DNA reads TGTGCCAGCACACGGTCGATGTCCTACGAGCAGTACTTC. It is translated as CASTRSMSYEQYF.

This chain uses TRBV15 with TRBJ2-7, with D perhaps TRBD1 (6 bases). Trimming removed 3 bases from V and 3 bases from J, with 12 bases in between. This CDR3 is built from 14 residues. Germline CDR1 reads LNHNV; CDR2 reads YYDKDF (reference sequence). The CDR3 reads CATSSFDRLYEQYF. CDR3 nucleotide sequence: TGTGCCACCAGCAGCTTCGACAGGCTCTACGAGCAGTACTTC.

V is TRBV4-1 and J is TRBJ1-3, with D possibly matching TRBD1 (5 bases). From germline, CDR1 is MGHRA and CDR2 YSYEKL. The V end was cut by 0 bases, the J end by 1 base, with 7 bases between. CDR3 length: 15 residues. CDR3 sequence (DNA): TGCGCCAGCAGCCAAGACGCAGGGTCTGGAAACACCATATATTTT. This sequence encodes CASSQDAGSGNTIYF.

This clone was seen a single time. The CDR3 loop is CASSLEGPEDEQYF. CDR3 bases: TGTGCCAGCAGCTTAGAGGGACCAGAGGACGAGCAGTACTTC. This chain uses TRBV7-6 with TRBJ2-7, with D tentatively TRBD1 or TRBD2 (5 bases each). V was shortened by 1 base and J by 5 bases, with 12 bases between the two germline ends. This CDR3 contains 14 residues. Germline CDR1 and CDR2: SGHVS and FNYEAQ.

The chain carries TRBV4-3 and TRBJ1-4; D not resolved. CDR3 size: 18 residues. Trimming took 0 bases from V and 5 from J, leaving 19 bases between them. Germline V CDR1 and CDR2: LGHNA, YSLEER. Written as DNA, the CDR3 is TGCGCCAGCAGCCAAGAGATCTGGTTGTCACACCCCAATGAAAAACTGTTTTTT. It translates to CASSQEIWLSHPNEKLFF.

This sequence joins TRBV4-3 and TRBJ1-5; no clear D. The length of the CDR3 is 15 residues. Germline V lookup: CDR1 LGHNA, CDR2 YSLEER. V lost 4 bases and J lost 6, with 16 bases in between. The CDR3 nucleotides read TGCGCCAGCAGCCCCCAGGAGGGCCCAGGTCAGCCCCAGCATTTT. Amino acids: CASSPQEGPGQPQHF.